This record concerns one T cell receptor beta chain sequence. Antigen unknown. The investigators amplified TCR beta CDR3 regions from RNA transcripts. A first-round RT-PCR of the TCR CDR3 used the HTBI primer set. TCRdb reanalysed the multiplex PCR reads using MiXCR and keeps one entry per CDR3 protein. There are about 47,000 distinct CDR3 sequences in the sample; roughly 50% occur only once, and roughly 30% lies in the top ten. The data were obtained in a study of T cells in Graves' hyperthyroidism and ophthalmopathy. Notes on the study in general: Clonotypes that were expanded in thyroid above 0.001 mostly appeared in blood too. Separation of ophthalmopathy from stable hyperthyroidism was achieved by a 13 V-J model.

A patient was excluded if there was uncontrolled infection, other autoimmune disease, pregnancy or lactation. The sample taken for sequencing was peripheral blood or thyroid tissue (not recorded which). This TCR derives from a young man with Graves' hyperthyroidism.

The CDR3 sequence is CASTGGGVEAFF. The CDR3 DNA sequence: TGTGCCAGCACCGGCGGGGGGGTTGAAGCTTTCTTT. The chain is built from TRBV2 and TRBJ1-1, with D possibly TRBD1 on 5 matching bases. The CDR3 is 12 amino acids. The V and J ends lost 7 bases and 7 bases respectively, with 13 bases between them. Germline V CDR1 and CDR2: SNHLY, FYNNEI.